This TCR beta chain stems from a study of shared T cell receptors in the human thymus. The junction had 6 bases not matched to a gene; V was cut back by 0 bases and J by 2 bases. The V gene's germline CDR1 is LGHNA and CDR2 YNFKEQ. The CDR3 consists of 16 residues. Using immunoSEQ multiplex PCR, the repertoire was profiled, and TCRdb retains in-frame clones only, with some absent. The sample lists about 400,000 clones, approximately 95% occurring once. V usage is TRBV4-2 and J usage is TRBJ2-7, with TRBD2 matching 8 bases. Sequencing used thymocytes. The receptor comes from a human donor. CDR3 DNA: TGTGCCAGCAGCCAAGATGAGCGGGAGCTCGCCTACGAGCAGTACTTC. Amino acids: CASSQDERELAYEQYF.